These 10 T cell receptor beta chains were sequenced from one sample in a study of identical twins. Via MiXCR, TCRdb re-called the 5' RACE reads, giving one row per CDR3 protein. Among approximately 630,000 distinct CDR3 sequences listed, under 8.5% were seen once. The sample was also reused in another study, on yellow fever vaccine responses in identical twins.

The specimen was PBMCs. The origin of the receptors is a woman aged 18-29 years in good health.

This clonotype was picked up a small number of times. CDR3 loop: CASSYSKLLSSNYGYTF. The CDR3 nucleotides read TGTGCCAGCAGTTACTCGAAGCTGCTCTCTAGTAACTATGGCTACACCTTC. The V call is TRBV6-5, the J call TRBJ1-2; D is undetermined. The CDR3 sequence is 17 residues long. Trimming removed 0 bases from V and 1 base from J, with 15 bases in between. Per the germline V gene, CDR1 is MNHEY and CDR2 is SVGAGI.

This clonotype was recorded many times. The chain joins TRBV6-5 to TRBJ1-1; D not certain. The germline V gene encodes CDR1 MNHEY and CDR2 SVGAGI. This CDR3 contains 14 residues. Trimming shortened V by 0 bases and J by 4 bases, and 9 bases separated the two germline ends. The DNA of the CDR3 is TGTGCCAGCAGTTACTCGCCCGGGGTCACTGAAGCTTTCTTT. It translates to CASSYSPGVTEAFF.

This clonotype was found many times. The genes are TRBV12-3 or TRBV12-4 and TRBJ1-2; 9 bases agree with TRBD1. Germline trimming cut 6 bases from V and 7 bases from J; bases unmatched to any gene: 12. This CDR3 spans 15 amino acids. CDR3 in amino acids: CASRKQGAIRLGYTF. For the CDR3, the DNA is TGTGCCAGCAGAAAACAGGGGGCCATACGGCTTGGCTACACCTTC.

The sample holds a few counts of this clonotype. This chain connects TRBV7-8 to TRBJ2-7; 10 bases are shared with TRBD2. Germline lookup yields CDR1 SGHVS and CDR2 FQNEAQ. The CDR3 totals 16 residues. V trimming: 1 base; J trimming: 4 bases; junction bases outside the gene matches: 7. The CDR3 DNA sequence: TGTGCCAGCAGCTTAGGGGACCTAGCGGGGGCTTACGAGCAGTACGTC. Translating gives CASSLGDLAGAYEQYV.

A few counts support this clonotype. Here the CDR3 DNA reads TGTGCCAGCAGTGAATCTAGCGGAACCTCCTACGAGCAGTACTTC. Translation gives CASSESSGTSYEQYF. This chain joins TRBV2 and TRBJ2-7, with 7 bases fitting TRBD2. There are 15 residues in the CDR3. J gave up 0 bases and V 2 bases, and 4 bases lay outside the gene matches. Germline CDR1 and CDR2: SNHLY and FYNNEI.

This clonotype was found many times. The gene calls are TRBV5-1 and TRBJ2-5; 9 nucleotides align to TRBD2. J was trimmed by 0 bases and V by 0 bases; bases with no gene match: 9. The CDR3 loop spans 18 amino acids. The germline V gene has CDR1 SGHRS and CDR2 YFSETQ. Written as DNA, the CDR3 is TGCGCCAGCAGCTTGGGGCGCCTAGCGGGGCAGTACCAAGAGACCCAGTACTTC. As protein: CASSLGRLAGQYQETQYF.

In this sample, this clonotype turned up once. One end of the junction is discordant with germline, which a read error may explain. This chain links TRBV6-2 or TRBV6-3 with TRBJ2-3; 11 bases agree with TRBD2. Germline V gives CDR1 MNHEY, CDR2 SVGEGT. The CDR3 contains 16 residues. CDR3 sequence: CASSSIAGGPAETQYF. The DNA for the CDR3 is TGTGCCAGCAGCTCAATAGCGGGGGGGCCTGCAGAAACGCAGTATTTT.

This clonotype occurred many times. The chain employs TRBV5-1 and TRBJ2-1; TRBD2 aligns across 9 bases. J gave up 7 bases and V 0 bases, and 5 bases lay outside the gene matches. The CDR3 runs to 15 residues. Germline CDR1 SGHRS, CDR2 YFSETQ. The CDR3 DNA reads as TGCGCCAGCAGCTTGGGTTTAGCGGGGGAAAATGAGCAGTTCTTC. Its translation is CASSLGLAGENEQFF.

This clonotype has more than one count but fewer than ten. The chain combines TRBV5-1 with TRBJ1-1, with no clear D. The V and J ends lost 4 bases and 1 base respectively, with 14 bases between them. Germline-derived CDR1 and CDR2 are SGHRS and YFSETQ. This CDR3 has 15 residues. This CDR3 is CASSTRMTENTEAFF. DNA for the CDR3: TGCGCCAGCAGCACCCGAATGACCGAGAACACTGAAGCTTTCTTT.

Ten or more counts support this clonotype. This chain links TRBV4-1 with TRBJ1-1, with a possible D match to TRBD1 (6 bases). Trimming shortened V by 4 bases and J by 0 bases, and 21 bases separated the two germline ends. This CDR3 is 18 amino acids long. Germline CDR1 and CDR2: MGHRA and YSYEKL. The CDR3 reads CASSRGSPGQLMNTEAFF. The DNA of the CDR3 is TGCGCCAGCAGCCGAGGCAGCCCCGGACAGTTGATGAACACTGAAGCTTTCTTT.